These 18 T cell receptor beta chains share one sample of origin, sequenced in a study of cytomegalovirus exposure and HLA in healthy donors. It was with 60 Vbeta and 13 Jbeta primers that the PCR ran. Method: immunoSEQ multiplex PCR; TCRdb's copy keeps in-frame clones and lacks some. In the table there are more than 95,000 clones, over 75% of which are singletons. The sequencing input was PBMCs. These receptors were collected from a woman in her thirties or forties in good health and CMV-seropositive.

The chain's CDR3 is CASSSTGLLGGQPQHF. The CDR3 nucleotides read TGTGCCAGCAGTTCTACCGGGCTACTCGGGGGTCAGCCCCAGCATTTT. The V gene is TRBV28, the J gene TRBJ1-5; D perhaps matches TRBD1 (5 bases). CDR1 is MDHEN and CDR2 is SYDVKM in the germline V gene. The CDR3 is 16 residues long. V was cut by 4 bases and J by 6 bases, with 19 bases left in between.

The V gene is TRBV5-6, the J gene TRBJ2-6; 8 nucleotides agree with TRBD1. Looked up from germline, CDR1 is SGHDT and CDR2 is YYEEEE. The CDR3 is made up of 17 amino acids. V was clipped by 2 bases and J by 0 bases; unmatched bases: 4. The CDR3 loop reads CASSFLGQVSGANVLTF. The CDR3 bases are TGTGCCAGCAGCTTCCTGGGACAGGTCTCTGGGGCCAACGTCCTGACTTTC.

The DNA of the CDR3 is TGCGCCAGCAGCCAAGAATGGCTCATTCAGCCCCAGCATTTT. As protein: CASSQEWLIQPQHF. V gene TRBV4-3 combines with J gene TRBJ1-5; D gene unclear. The CDR3 runs 14 residues. Germline V gene lookup returns CDR1 LGHNA and CDR2 YSLEER. V was trimmed by 0 bases and J by 6 bases, leaving 9 bases between them.

The chain couples TRBV28 to TRBJ1-2, with a weak D call TRBD1 (5 bases). The CDR3 is 12 amino acids. The germline V gene encodes CDR1 MDHEN and CDR2 SYDVKM. Trimming pared 2 bases from V and 8 bases from J, leaving 9 bases between. The CDR3 coding sequence is TGTGCCAGCAGTTTAAGGGGATGGGGCTACACCTTC. Its protein is CASSLRGWGYTF.

The chain is built from TRBV5-4 and TRBJ2-1, with 9 bases identical to TRBD2. Germline V gene data show CDR1 as SGHNT and CDR2 as YYREEE (reference sequence). The CDR3 has 16 amino acids. V dropped 4 bases and J dropped 8; count of bases not matched to a gene: 13. The CDR3 loop is CASSTPGIAGVDEQFF. The CDR3 DNA reads as TGTGCCAGCAGCACCCCCGGAATAGCGGGGGTGGATGAGCAGTTCTTC.

The V gene is TRBV7-9, the J gene TRBJ2-1; the match to TRBD2 covers 12 bases. V trimming: 3 bases; J trimming: 8 bases; junction bases outside the gene matches: 5. CDR1 is SEHNR, CDR2 FQNEAQ, per germline (reference sequence). The CDR3 totals 15 residues. The CDR3 sequence is CASSFRTSGIDEQFF. DNA of the CDR3: TGTGCCAGCAGCTTTAGGACTAGCGGGATTGATGAGCAGTTCTTC.

This clone was seen just once. The chain combines TRBV6-4 with TRBJ1-1; D remains unclear. Germline V gives CDR1 MRHNA, CDR2 SNTAGT. Deletions cut 5 bases from V and 4 bases from J, with 11 bases between. The CDR3 runs to 13 residues. The CDR3 DNA reads TGTGCCAGCAGTTCTGGAACAGCCACTGAAGCTTTCTTT. This sequence encodes CASSSGTATEAFF.

This chain joins TRBV6-1 and TRBJ2-3; maybe TRBD2 (5 bases). Trimming took 6 bases from V and 3 from J, leaving 16 bases between them. The CDR3 is made up of 15 amino acids. Germline-derived CDR1 and CDR2 are MNHNS and SASEGT. The CDR3 reads CASRRTSGPTDTQYF. The CDR3 region has the DNA TGTGCCAGCAGGAGAACTAGTGGACCGACAGATACGCAGTATTTT.

This clone was observed a single time. This chain links TRBV15 with TRBJ1-5; D not resolved. CDR3 length: 15 residues. Germline CDR1 and CDR2: LNHNV and YYDKDF (reference sequence). V was clipped by 1 base and J by 4 bases, with 11 bases between them. The DNA of the CDR3 is TGTGCCACCAGCAGAGCACGGAGAATTAATCAGCCCCAGCATTTT. Translation gives CATSRARRINQPQHF.

This clone has only a few counts. This chain connects TRBV5-1 to TRBJ1-2; D remains ambiguous. The CDR3 covers 13 residues. Germline V gives CDR1 SGHRS, CDR2 YFSETQ. The V and J ends lost 5 bases and 5 bases respectively, with 13 bases between them. In DNA form, the CDR3 reads TGCGCCAGCAGTACATCATCCGATTATGGCTACACCTTC. This gives the protein CASSTSSDYGYTF.

The rearrangement joins TRBV19 to TRBJ1-5, with D hard to call. Germline V gene data show CDR1 as LNHDA and CDR2 as SQIVND (reference sequence). This CDR3 contains 15 residues. Trimming removed 5 bases from V and 1 base from J, with 12 bases in between. The DNA for the CDR3 is TGTGCCAGTAGTCTCCGTCCCAGGAGCAATCAGCCCCAGCATTTT. Its translation: CASSLRPRSNQPQHF.

The chain is built from TRBV21-1 and TRBJ1-2; the tabulated D call, TRBD1, remains unverified against the DNA. TRBV21-1 is termed a pseudogene. The CDR3 is 18 amino acids. In nucleotides, the CDR3 is TGTGCCAGCAGCAAAAGGGTCGGGACAGGGGGCAAGGGTTATGGCTACACCTTC. It yields the protein CASSKRVGTGGKGYGYTF.

J is TRBJ2-1 and V is TRBV28, with 7 bases identical to TRBD1. CDR1 MDHEN and CDR2 SYDVKM come from the germline V gene. The trim removed 5 bases at V and 7 bases at J, leaving 8 bases unmatched. The CDR3 contains 14 residues. This CDR3 is CASSPPTGRNEQFF. The CDR3 DNA sequence: TGTGCCAGCAGTCCACCGACAGGGCGGAATGAGCAGTTCTTC.

The J gene is TRBJ2-1, the V gene TRBV18; 13 nucleotides match TRBD2. CDR1 and CDR2 from the germline V gene are KGHSH and LQKENI. This CDR3 contains 17 residues. The ends lost 1 base at V and 6 bases at J; junction bases unmatched: 6. The CDR3 spells CASSPRATSGRLNEQFF. CDR3 DNA: TGTGCCAGCTCACCACGCGCGACTAGCGGGAGGCTCAATGAGCAGTTCTTC.

V is TRBV9 and J is TRBJ1-6, with D perhaps matching TRBD1 (5 bases). CDR1 is SGDLS, CDR2 YYNGEE, per germline. V was pared by 4 bases and J by 0 bases, with 26 bases between. CDR3 length: 21 amino acids. The CDR3 protein is CASSLETESPWVISYNSPLHF. The CDR3 nucleotides read TGTGCCAGCAGCCTCGAGACAGAATCCCCATGGGTTATCTCCTATAATTCACCCCTCCACTTT.

J is TRBJ1-2 and V is TRBV19; D possibly corresponds to TRBD1 (6 bases). Trimming stripped 5 bases from V and 0 bases from J, with 16 bases between. Germline V gene sequence: CDR1 LNHDA, CDR2 SQIVND (reference sequence). There are 16 residues in the CDR3. The CDR3 DNA is TGTGCCAGTAGTTCACCCCGGGACACATCTAACTATGGCTACACCTTC. Its translation: CASSSPRDTSNYGYTF.

The chain combines TRBV4-2 with TRBJ1-2; 10 nucleotides agree with TRBD1. CDR3 length: 17 residues. Looked up from germline, CDR1 is LGHNA and CDR2 is YNFKEQ. Trimming cost V 0 bases and J 5 bases; bases outside gene matches: 9. The chain's CDR3 is CASSQDRGQGLRYGYTF. The CDR3 nucleotides are TGTGCCAGCAGCCAAGATCGGGGACAGGGGCTTCGGTATGGCTACACCTTC.

The CDR3 is CASSMGGGLNEQFF. In DNA form, the CDR3 reads TGTGCCAGTAGTATGGGGGGGGGTCTGAATGAGCAGTTCTTC. The rearrangement joins TRBV19 to TRBJ2-1, with 7 bases fitting TRBD2. CDR3 length equals 14 residues. Trimming cost V 3 bases and J 7 bases; bases outside gene matches: 6. The germline V gene has CDR1 LNHDA and CDR2 SQIVND (reference sequence).